Presented here are 32 T cell receptor beta chains from one specimen sequenced in a study of blood T cell repertoires in COVID-19. Sequenced by immunoSEQ multiplex PCR; TCRdb stores in-frame clones only, minus some. The data hold fewer than 50,000 clones, with more than 65% observed a single time. Sequencing was performed on peripheral blood. All receptors come from an older man with acute or convalescent COVID-19.

The chain has TRBV28 and TRBJ2-7; possible D gene TRBD2, 6 bases. CDR3 length: 14 residues. Per the germline V gene, CDR1 is MDHEN and CDR2 is SYDVKM. V lost 7 bases to trimming and J lost 0 bases, with 13 bases between them. CDR3 in DNA: TGTGCCAGCACCTCTTCCGGGAGCTCCTACGAGCAGTACTTC. Its protein is CASTSSGSSYEQYF.

The CDR3 sequence: CASSDRGFSNQPQHF. CDR3 nucleotides: TGTGCCAGCAGTGACAGGGGGTTTAGCAATCAGCCCCAGCATTTT. This chain joins TRBV2 and TRBJ1-5, with TRBD1 matching 7 bases. This CDR3 has 15 residues. Germline CDR1 reads SNHLY; CDR2 reads FYNNEI. Trimming took 3 bases from V and 0 from J; bases not matched to a gene: 2.

The table lists this clone with a few counts. This chain joins TRBV29-1 and TRBJ2-1, with TRBD2 identical over 12 bases. The J segment lost 0 bases and the V segment lost 7 bases, leaving 4 bases of the junction unmatched. The CDR3 length is 15 residues. Germline assignment: CDR1 SQVTM and CDR2 ANQGSEA. The CDR3 DNA is TGCAGCGCCGAGACTAGCGGGAGCTCCTACAATGAGCAGTTCTTC. Translated, it gives CSAETSGSSYNEQFF.

The chain is built from TRBV18 and TRBJ2-3; D might be TRBD1 (6 bases). Deletions cut 2 bases from V and 0 bases from J, with 9 bases between. The CDR3 covers 15 residues. The V gene's germline CDR1 is KGHSH and CDR2 LQKENI. The CDR3 coding sequence is TGTGCCAGCTCACCAAGAAGGGGGAGCACAGATACGCAGTATTTT. Translated, it gives CASSPRRGSTDTQYF.

This sequence joins TRBV28 and TRBJ2-1; 10 bases fit TRBD2. The CDR3 has 16 amino acids. The junction had 7 bases not matched to a gene; V was cut back by 4 bases and J by 4 bases. Germline-derived CDR1 and CDR2 are MDHEN and SYDVKM. The CDR3 here is CASSSRAGGVYNEQFF. CDR3 bases: TGTGCCAGCAGTTCCAGAGCGGGAGGGGTTTACAATGAGCAGTTCTTC.

The gene calls are TRBV28 and TRBJ1-5, with 8 bases matching TRBD1. V dropped 8 bases and J dropped 2; count of bases not matched to a gene: 5. From germline, CDR1 is MDHEN and CDR2 SYDVKM. This CDR3 contains 14 residues. The CDR3 DNA reads as TGTGCCAGCGACAGGGGTAGTGGCAATCAGCCCCAGCATTTT. This encodes CASDRGSGNQPQHF.

This clone was seen a handful of times. CDR3 nucleotide sequence: TGTGCCAGCAGCCACGGGACAGATTACGAGCAGTACTTC. Encoded protein: CASSHGTDYEQYF. The gene calls are TRBV27 and TRBJ2-7, with 7 bases matching TRBD1. The CDR3 length is 13 residues. From germline, CDR1 is MNHEY and CDR2 SMNVEV (reference sequence). V trimming: 6 bases; J trimming: 4 bases; junction bases outside the gene matches: 6.

The chain links TRBV7-2 to TRBJ2-7, with 15 bases fitting TRBD2. Germline assignment: CDR1 SGHTA and CDR2 FQGNSA. The ends lost 1 base at V and 7 bases at J; junction bases unmatched: 2. CDR3 length equals 15 residues. The CDR3 DNA reads TGTGCCAGCAGCTTAGTGGGACTAGCGGGGGGTGAGCAGTACTTC. Translated, it gives CASSLVGLAGGEQYF.

This clone was observed once. The chain has TRBV5-1 and TRBJ2-1, with 10 bases identical to TRBD2. There are 16 residues in the CDR3. Trimming took 0 bases from V and 0 from J; bases not matched to a gene: 0. Germline V CDR1 and CDR2: SGHRS, YFSETQ. The CDR3 is CASSLASGSSYNEQFF. Written as DNA, the CDR3 is TGCGCCAGCAGCTTGGCTAGCGGGAGCTCCTACAATGAGCAGTTCTTC.

This sequence joins TRBV2 and TRBJ2-4; TRBD2 might be the D (6 bases). Germline lookup yields CDR1 SNHLY and CDR2 FYNNEI. Trimming took off 6 bases at V and 4 bases at J, with 13 bases between the two ends. This CDR3 comprises 14 residues. The CDR3 loop is CASRPPGLKNIQYF. The CDR3 DNA reads as TGTGCCAGCAGACCTCCGGGACTGAAAAACATTCAGTACTTC.

This clone was found a few times. As DNA, the CDR3 is TGTGCCAGCAGCCAACGGCTAGCGGCTAACACCGGGGAGCTGTTTTTT. Protein: CASSQRLAANTGELFF. This chain links TRBV3-1 (or the pseudogene TRBV3-2) with TRBJ2-2; 7 nucleotides line up with TRBD2. This CDR3 spans 16 amino acids. With 2 bases clipped from V and 2 bases from J, the junction kept 5 bases outside the gene matches. Germline assignment: CDR1 LGHDT and CDR2 YNNKEL (reference sequence).

The chain is built from TRBV28 and TRBJ1-1; TRBD1 is a possible D gene (5 bases). Between the trimmed V and J ends, which lost 7 bases and 3 bases, there was a span of 21 bases. The CDR3 extends over 16 amino acids. The V gene's germline CDR1 is MDHEN and CDR2 SYDVKM. CDR3 amino acids: CASIPGGGRVDTEAFF. The CDR3 coding sequence is TGTGCCAGCATCCCCGGCGGGGGTAGGGTAGACACTGAAGCTTTCTTT.

V usage is TRBV10-1 and J usage is TRBJ1-1; 11 nucleotides match TRBD1. Looked up from germline, CDR1 is WNHNN and CDR2 is SYGVQD (reference sequence). This CDR3 region has 14 residues. With V trimmed by 11 bases and J by 5 bases, 10 bases remained unmatched. The CDR3 DNA sequence: TGCGCCGCCCGGGACAGGGGGAACGGGACTGAAGCTTTCTTT. This encodes CAARDRGNGTEAFF.

The gene calls are TRBV3-1 (or the pseudogene TRBV3-2) and TRBJ2-7, with D perhaps matching TRBD1 (5 bases). Trimming removed 4 bases from V and 0 bases from J, with 10 bases in between. Per the germline V gene, CDR1 is LGHDT and CDR2 is YNNKEL (reference sequence). This CDR3 comprises 14 residues. In DNA form, the CDR3 reads TGTGCCAGCAGCCCGCAGGGAATCTCCTACGAGCAGTACTTC. Its protein is CASSPQGISYEQYF.

The chain has TRBV18 and TRBJ2-3; D might be TRBD1 (5 bases). CDR3 size: 13 residues. The germline gives CDR1 KGHSH, CDR2 LQKENI. Trimming left V 0 bases short and J 4 bases short, with 5 bases between. CDR3 region: CASSPPTADTQYF. As DNA, the CDR3 is TGTGCCAGCTCACCACCGACAGCAGATACGCAGTATTTT.

The chain has TRBV3-1 (or the pseudogene TRBV3-2) and TRBJ2-7, with 7 positions matching TRBD2. This CDR3 has 14 amino acids. Germline CDR1 reads LGHDT; CDR2 reads YNNKEL (reference sequence). The junction had 8 bases not matched to a gene; V was cut back by 4 bases and J by 5 bases. DNA for the CDR3: TGTGCCAGCAGCCCGTGGGGGGGAGCCCACGAGCAGTACTTC. Amino acid sequence: CASSPWGGAHEQYF.

In its sample, this clone was seen many times. The rearrangement uses TRBV5-1 and TRBJ1-4, with TRBD1 matching over 7 bases. Germline V gene data show CDR1 as SGHRS and CDR2 as YFSETQ. V lost 2 bases and J lost 0; bases outside the gene matches: 10. The CDR3 sequence is 18 residues long. This chain's CDR3 is CASSLPDRPSATNEKLFF. In DNA, the CDR3 is TGCGCCAGCAGCTTACCGGACAGGCCTTCGGCAACTAATGAAAAACTGTTTTTT.

This chain links TRBV5-1 with TRBJ2-5, with D maybe TRBD1 (6 bases). The CDR3 covers 13 residues. CDR1 is SGHRS, CDR2 YFSETQ, per germline. The germline V and J ends were trimmed by 5 bases and 5 bases, with 13 bases remaining between them. CDR3 DNA: TGCGCCAGCAGAACACAGGGAGTCGAGACCCAGTACTTC. It is translated as CASRTQGVETQYF.

A few counts support this clone. V gene TRBV25-1 combines with J gene TRBJ1-3; D is possibly TRBD1 (5 bases). The CDR3 spans 15 residues. The V end lost 4 bases, the J end lost 0 bases, and 10 bases lay between the germline ends. Germline assignment: CDR1 MGHDK and CDR2 SYGVNS. The CDR3, as DNA: TGTGCCAGCAGTGCCGGACATCTCTCTGGAAACACCATATATTTT. Amino acid sequence: CASSAGHLSGNTIYF.

V and J are TRBV3-1 (or the pseudogene TRBV3-2) and TRBJ2-1; 9 bases map to TRBD2. V was clipped by 1 base and J by 14 bases; unmatched bases: 9. CDR3 length: 14 residues. Germline loops: CDR1 LGHDT, CDR2 YNNKEL (reference sequence). The CDR3 loop is CASSQASGKVGEFF. The CDR3 region has the DNA TGTGCCAGCAGCCAAGCTAGCGGGAAGGTGGGGGAGTTCTTC.

This clone came up once. This chain uses TRBV6-2 or TRBV6-3 with TRBJ2-7; 7 nucleotides align to TRBD2. CDR3 length: 15 residues. V was pared by 0 bases and J by 3 bases, with 5 bases of the junction left unmatched. Per germline, CDR1 MNHEY and CDR2 SVGEGT. CDR3 DNA sequence: TGTGCCAGCAGTTACTCGGGGCTAGCGGACTACGAGCAGTACTTC. Translated, it gives CASSYSGLADYEQYF.

In its sample, this clone was seen a few times. The J gene is TRBJ2-7, the V gene TRBV4-3, with D maybe TRBD2 (6 bases). This CDR3 has 17 residues. Germline V gene lookup returns CDR1 LGHNA and CDR2 YSLEER. The V and J ends lost 5 bases and 3 bases respectively, with 23 bases between them. For the CDR3, the DNA is TGCGCCAGCAGCTCAACCCGCCTCGGCGGGATGGGCTACGAGCAGTACTTC. Translated, it gives CASSSTRLGGMGYEQYF.

This chain joins TRBV5-6 and TRBJ2-7; D possibly corresponds to TRBD1 (5 bases). CDR1 SGHDT and CDR2 YYEEEE come from the germline V gene. V lost 1 base, J lost 4 bases, and 12 bases lay in between. The CDR3 is 14 amino acids. CDR3 residues: CASSLRGGLYEQYF. CDR3 nucleotide sequence: TGTGCCAGCAGCTTGAGGGGCGGTTTATACGAGCAGTACTTC.

This clone was observed once. This sequence joins TRBV6-1 and TRBJ1-5; no clear D. Germline CDR1 and CDR2: MNHNS and SASEGT. V was trimmed by 6 bases and J by 3 bases, leaving 12 bases between them. CDR3 length equals 14 residues. The CDR3 nucleotides are TGTGCCAGCAGCCGGGGAAGAACCAATCAGCCCCAGCATTTT. As protein: CASSRGRTNQPQHF.

This rearrangement joins TRBV6-6 to TRBJ1-5; 7 nucleotides agree with TRBD1. V trimming: 6 bases; J trimming: 8 bases; junction bases outside the gene matches: 7. This CDR3 region has 13 residues. CDR1 MNHNY and CDR2 SVGAGI come from the germline V gene (reference sequence). The CDR3 here is CASRGTAGEPQHF. For the CDR3, the DNA is TGTGCCAGCAGAGGGACAGCTGGGGAGCCCCAGCATTTT.

This clone was found once. The genes are TRBV2 and TRBJ1-6, with unresolved D. CDR3 length: 15 amino acids. Looked up from germline, CDR1 is SNHLY and CDR2 is FYNNEI. V was cut by 7 bases and J by 0 bases, with 10 bases left in between. In DNA, the CDR3 is TGTGCCAGCAAGAGGGAGAGCTCCTATAATTCACCCCTCCACTTT. Protein product: CASKRESSYNSPLHF.

V is TRBV5-1 and J is TRBJ2-7, with D tentatively TRBD1 (5 bases). Per the germline V gene, CDR1 is SGHRS and CDR2 is YFSETQ. V was trimmed by 4 bases and J by 3 bases, leaving 14 bases between them. The CDR3 runs to 14 residues. In DNA, the CDR3 is TGCGCCAGCAGCCCGGACGGACAAATCTACGAGCAGTACTTC. This sequence encodes CASSPDGQIYEQYF.

In this sample, this clone turned up a few times. Written as DNA, the CDR3 is TGTGCCAGCACCCAATCGCGGGTGTACGGCTACACCTTC. Its translation: CASTQSRVYGYTF. The chain joins TRBV28 to TRBJ1-2; D is unclear. The CDR3 consists of 13 residues. Between the trimmed V and J ends, which lost 7 bases and 8 bases, there was a span of 17 bases. CDR1 and CDR2 from the germline V gene are MDHEN and SYDVKM.

The table lists this clone with a count of one. J is TRBJ2-3 and V is TRBV6-5, with 7 bases that match TRBD2. CDR1 and CDR2 (germline): MNHEY, SVGAGI. The V gene end was trimmed by 8 bases and the J gene end by 2 bases; junction bases not matched to a gene: 10. The CDR3 runs to 15 residues. The CDR3 here is CASGTPSGVTDTQYF. The CDR3 DNA is TGTGCCAGCGGTACCCCCAGCGGGGTCACAGATACGCAGTATTTT.

This rearrangement joins TRBV11-2 to TRBJ2-1; 9 bases fit TRBD2. Trimming took 4 bases from V and 6 from J; bases not matched to a gene: 7. Looked up from germline, CDR1 is SGHAT and CDR2 is FQNNGV. The length of the CDR3 is 15 residues. DNA of the CDR3: TGTGCCAGCAGCTCACATAGCGGGAGCATCAATGAGCAGTTCTTC. It is translated as CASSSHSGSINEQFF.

This clone was observed a handful of times. The chain uses TRBV7-2 and TRBJ2-7; D gene uncertain. Per germline, CDR1 SGHTA and CDR2 FQGNSA. The V end was cut by 5 bases, the J end by 0 bases, with 11 bases between. CDR3 length: 14 amino acids. CDR3 amino acids: CASSPRRTSYEQYF. For the CDR3, the DNA is TGTGCCAGCAGCCCCCGGAGAACCTCCTACGAGCAGTACTTC.

This chain uses TRBV28 with TRBJ2-3; perhaps TRBD1 as D (5 bases). The ends were cut back, 5 bases at V and 3 bases at J, with 6 bases in the middle. This CDR3 region has 12 residues. Germline loops: CDR1 MDHEN, CDR2 SYDVKM. The DNA of the CDR3 is TGTGCCAGCAGTAAGGGGACAGATACGCAGTATTTT. The encoded protein is CASSKGTDTQYF.